The clone carrying this TCR beta chain was found many times. One end of the junction fails to match germline, which may point to a read error. The DNA ends 3 residues before the CDR3 does, and the rest of the CDR3 is filled in from the germline J gene. The sample is drawn from a study of T cell clonality in common variable immunodeficiency. Germline CDR1 LGHNA, CDR2 YNFKEQ. The CDR3 has 15 amino acids. Generated by immunoSEQ multiplex PCR, the TCRdb table keeps only in-frame clones and is missing some. This repertoire holds some 80,000 clones, and none appear only once. The rearrangement joins TRBV4-2 to TRBJ2-7; a weak D match, TRBD2 (6 bases). Sequencing was done on a sample of peripheral blood mononuclear cells. The sequence was obtained from a person aged 18-70 years in good health. The part of the CDR3 DNA that was read is TGCGCCAGCAGCCAAGATCGGGGACTTTCCTACGAG. It specifies CASSQDRGLSYE. The CDR3 as a whole reads CASSQDRGLSYEQYF.